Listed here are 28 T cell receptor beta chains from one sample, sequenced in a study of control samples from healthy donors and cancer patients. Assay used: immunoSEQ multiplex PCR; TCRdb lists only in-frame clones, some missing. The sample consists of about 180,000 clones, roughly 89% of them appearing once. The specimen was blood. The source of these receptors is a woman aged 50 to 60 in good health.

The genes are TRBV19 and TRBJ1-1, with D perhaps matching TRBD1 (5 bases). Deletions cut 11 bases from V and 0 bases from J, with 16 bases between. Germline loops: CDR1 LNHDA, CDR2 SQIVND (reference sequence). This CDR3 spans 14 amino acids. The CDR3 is CAGQQSLMNTEAFF. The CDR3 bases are TGTGCCGGACAACAGAGCTTAATGAACACTGAAGCTTTCTTT.

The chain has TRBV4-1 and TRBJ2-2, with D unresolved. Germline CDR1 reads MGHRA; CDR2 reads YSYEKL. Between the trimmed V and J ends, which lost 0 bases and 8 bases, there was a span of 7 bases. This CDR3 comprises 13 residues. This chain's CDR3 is CASSQDFWGELFF. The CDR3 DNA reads TGCGCCAGCAGCCAAGATTTCTGGGGGGAGCTGTTTTTT.

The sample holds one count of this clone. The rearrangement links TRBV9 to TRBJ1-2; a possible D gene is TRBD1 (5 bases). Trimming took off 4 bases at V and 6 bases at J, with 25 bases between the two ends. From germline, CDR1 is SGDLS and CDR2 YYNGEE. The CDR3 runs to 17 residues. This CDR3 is CASSPYSRHTGPHGYTF. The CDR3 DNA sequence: TGTGCCAGCAGCCCTTATTCTCGACACACGGGGCCCCATGGCTACACCTTC.

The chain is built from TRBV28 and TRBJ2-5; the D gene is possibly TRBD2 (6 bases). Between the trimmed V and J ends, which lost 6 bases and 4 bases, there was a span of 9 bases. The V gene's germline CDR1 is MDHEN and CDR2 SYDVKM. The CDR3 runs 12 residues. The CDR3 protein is CASRLARETQYF. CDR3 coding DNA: TGTGCCAGCAGACTAGCTAGAGAGACCCAGTACTTC.

The CDR3: CASSLDSTGELFF. The CDR3 coding sequence is TGTGCCAGCAGTCTAGACAGCACCGGGGAGCTGTTTTTT. V usage is TRBV6-4 and J usage is TRBJ2-2; tentative D call: TRBD1 (5 bases). V was clipped by 5 bases and J by 4 bases, with 8 bases between them. The CDR3 loop spans 13 amino acids. CDR1 and CDR2 (germline): MRHNA, SNTAGT.

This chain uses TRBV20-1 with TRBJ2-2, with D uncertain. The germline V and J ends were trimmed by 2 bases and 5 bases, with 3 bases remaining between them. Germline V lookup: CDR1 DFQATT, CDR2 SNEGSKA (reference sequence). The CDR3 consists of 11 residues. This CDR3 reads CSARTTGELFF. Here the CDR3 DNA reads TGCAGTGCTAGAACTACCGGGGAGCTGTTTTTT.

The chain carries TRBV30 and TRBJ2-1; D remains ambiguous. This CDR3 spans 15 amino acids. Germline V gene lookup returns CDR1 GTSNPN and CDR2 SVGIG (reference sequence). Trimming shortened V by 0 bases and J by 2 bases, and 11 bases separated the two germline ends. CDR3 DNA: TGTGCCTGGAGTGTACGGGTTAACACCTACAATGAGCAGTTCTTC. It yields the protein CAWSVRVNTYNEQFF.

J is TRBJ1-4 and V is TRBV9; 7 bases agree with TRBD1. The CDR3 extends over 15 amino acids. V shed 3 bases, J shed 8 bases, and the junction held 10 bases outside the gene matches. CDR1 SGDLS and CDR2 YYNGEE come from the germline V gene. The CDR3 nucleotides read TGTGCCAGCAGCGAGCGAGGGGGCTCTGGGGAAAAACTGTTTTTT. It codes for CASSERGGSGEKLFF.

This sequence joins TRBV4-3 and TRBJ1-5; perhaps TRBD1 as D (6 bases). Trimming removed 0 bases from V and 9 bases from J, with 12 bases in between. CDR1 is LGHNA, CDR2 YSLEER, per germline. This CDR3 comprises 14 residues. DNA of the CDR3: TGCGCCAGCAGCCAAGATCGGGGGGGGCGGCCCCAGCATTTT. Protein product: CASSQDRGGRPQHF.

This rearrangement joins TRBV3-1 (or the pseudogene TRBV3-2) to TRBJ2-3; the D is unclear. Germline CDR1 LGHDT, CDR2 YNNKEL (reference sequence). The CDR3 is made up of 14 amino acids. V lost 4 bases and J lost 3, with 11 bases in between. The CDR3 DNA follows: TGTGCCAGCAGCCCCTTCTCGTCTACAGATACGCAGTATTTT. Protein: CASSPFSSTDTQYF.

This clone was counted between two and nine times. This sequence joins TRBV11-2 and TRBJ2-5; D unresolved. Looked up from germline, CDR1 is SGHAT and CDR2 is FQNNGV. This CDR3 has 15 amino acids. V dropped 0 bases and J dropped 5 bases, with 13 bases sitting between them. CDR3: CASSLDSRHGETQYF. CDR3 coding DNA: TGTGCCAGCAGCTTAGATTCCCGACACGGGGAGACCCAGTACTTC.

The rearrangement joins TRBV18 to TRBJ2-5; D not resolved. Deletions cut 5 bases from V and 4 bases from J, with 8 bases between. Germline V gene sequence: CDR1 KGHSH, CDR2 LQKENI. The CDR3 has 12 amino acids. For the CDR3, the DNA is TGTGCCAGCTCAGCGATCGGAGAGACCCAGTACTTC. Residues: CASSAIGETQYF.

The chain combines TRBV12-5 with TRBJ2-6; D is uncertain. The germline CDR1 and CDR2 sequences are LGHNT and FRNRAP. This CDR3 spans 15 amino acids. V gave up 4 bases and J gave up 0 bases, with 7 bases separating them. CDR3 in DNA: TGTGCTAGTGGTTCCCCAGGCTCTGGGGCCAACGTCCTGACTTTC. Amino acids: CASGSPGSGANVLTF.

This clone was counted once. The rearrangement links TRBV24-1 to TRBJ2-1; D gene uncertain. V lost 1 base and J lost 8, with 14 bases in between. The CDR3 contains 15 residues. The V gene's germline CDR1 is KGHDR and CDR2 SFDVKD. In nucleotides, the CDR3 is TGTGCCACCAGTGATTTTTCCCCAATCCGGCATGAGCAGTTCTTC. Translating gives CATSDFSPIRHEQFF.

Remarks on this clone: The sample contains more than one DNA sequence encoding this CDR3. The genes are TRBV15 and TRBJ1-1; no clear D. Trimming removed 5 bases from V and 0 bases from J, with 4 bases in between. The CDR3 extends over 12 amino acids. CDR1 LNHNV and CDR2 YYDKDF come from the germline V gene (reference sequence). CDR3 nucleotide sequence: TGTGCCACCAGCTCCCTGAACACTGAAGCTTTCTTT. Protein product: CATSSLNTEAFF.

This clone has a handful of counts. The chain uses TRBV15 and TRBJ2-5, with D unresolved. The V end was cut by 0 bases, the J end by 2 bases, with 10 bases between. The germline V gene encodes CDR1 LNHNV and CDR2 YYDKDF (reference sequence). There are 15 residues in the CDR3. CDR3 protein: CATSRDRATQETQYF. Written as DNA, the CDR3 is TGTGCCACCAGCAGAGATAGGGCTACACAAGAGACCCAGTACTTC.

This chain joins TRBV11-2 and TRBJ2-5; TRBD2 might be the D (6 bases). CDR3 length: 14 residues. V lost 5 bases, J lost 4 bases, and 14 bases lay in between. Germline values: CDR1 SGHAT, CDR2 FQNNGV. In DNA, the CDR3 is TGTGCCAGCAGCCGGGGAGGTAGGGGAGAGACCCAGTACTTC. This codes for CASSRGGRGETQYF.

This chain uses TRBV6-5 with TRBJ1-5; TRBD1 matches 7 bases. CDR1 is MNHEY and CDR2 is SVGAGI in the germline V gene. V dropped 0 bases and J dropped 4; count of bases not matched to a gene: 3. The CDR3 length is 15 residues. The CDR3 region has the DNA TGTGCCAGCAGTTACTCCTCAGGGGGGAATCAGCCCCAGCATTTT. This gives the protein CASSYSSGGNQPQHF.

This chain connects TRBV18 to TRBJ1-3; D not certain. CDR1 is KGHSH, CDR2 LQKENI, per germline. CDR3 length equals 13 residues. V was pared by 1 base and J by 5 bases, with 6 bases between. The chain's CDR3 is CASSPQSRNTIYF. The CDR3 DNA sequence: TGTGCCAGCTCACCACAAAGCCGAAACACCATATATTTT.

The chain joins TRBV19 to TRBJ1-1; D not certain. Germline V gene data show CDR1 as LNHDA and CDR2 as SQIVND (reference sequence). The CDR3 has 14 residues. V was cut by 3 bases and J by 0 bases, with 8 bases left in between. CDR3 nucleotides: TGTGCCAGTAGTATCCAACACCTGAACACTGAAGCTTTCTTT. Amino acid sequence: CASSIQHLNTEAFF.

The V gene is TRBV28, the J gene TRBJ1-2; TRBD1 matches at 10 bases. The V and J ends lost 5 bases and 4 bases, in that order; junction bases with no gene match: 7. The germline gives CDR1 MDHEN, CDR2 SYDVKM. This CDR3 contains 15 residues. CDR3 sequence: CASSQMGQGFYGYTF. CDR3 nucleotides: TGTGCCAGCAGTCAGATGGGACAGGGGTTCTATGGCTACACCTTC.

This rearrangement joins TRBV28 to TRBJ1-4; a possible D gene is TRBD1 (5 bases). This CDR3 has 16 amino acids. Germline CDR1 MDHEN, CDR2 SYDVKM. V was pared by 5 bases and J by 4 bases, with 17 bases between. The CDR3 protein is CASSLGGRGLNEKLFF. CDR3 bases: TGTGCCAGCAGTCTAGGCGGGAGGGGTCTTAATGAAAAACTGTTTTTT.

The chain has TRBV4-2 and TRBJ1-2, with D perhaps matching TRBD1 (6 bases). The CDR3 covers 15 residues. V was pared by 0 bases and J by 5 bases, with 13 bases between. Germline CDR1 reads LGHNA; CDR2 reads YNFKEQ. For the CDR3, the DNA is TGTGCCAGCAGCCAAGAGGGCAGGGGAGCTTATGGCTACACCTTC. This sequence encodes CASSQEGRGAYGYTF.

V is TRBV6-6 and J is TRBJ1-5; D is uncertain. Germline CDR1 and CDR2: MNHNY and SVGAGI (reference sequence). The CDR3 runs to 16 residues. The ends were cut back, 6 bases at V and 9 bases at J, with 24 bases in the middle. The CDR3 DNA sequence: TGTGCCAGCAGCCCCCCGGGCAGCGCAGGCGTTAGGCCCCAGCATTTT. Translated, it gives CASSPPGSAGVRPQHF.

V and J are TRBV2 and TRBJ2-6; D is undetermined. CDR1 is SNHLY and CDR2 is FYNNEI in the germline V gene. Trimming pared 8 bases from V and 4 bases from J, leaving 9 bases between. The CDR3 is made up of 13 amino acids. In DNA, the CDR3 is TGTGCCAGCCCCCGCCCAGGGGCCAACGTCCTGACTTTC. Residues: CASPRPGANVLTF.

The CDR3 sequence: CASSPRTGEGETQYF. The CDR3 nucleotides are TGTGCCAGCTCACCAAGGACAGGGGAGGGAGAGACCCAGTACTTC. The chain uses TRBV18 and TRBJ2-5; 9 bases fit TRBD1. J gave up 4 bases and V 2 bases, and 5 bases lay outside the gene matches. From germline, CDR1 is KGHSH and CDR2 LQKENI. The CDR3 spans 15 residues. Full variable domain (rest looked up from reference TRBV18 and TRBJ2-5): NAGVMQNPRHLVRRRGQEARLRCSPMKGHSHVYWYRQLPEEGLKFMVYLQKENIIDESGMPKERFSAEFPKEGPSILRIQQVVRGDSAAYFCASSPRTGEGETQYFGPGTRLLVL.

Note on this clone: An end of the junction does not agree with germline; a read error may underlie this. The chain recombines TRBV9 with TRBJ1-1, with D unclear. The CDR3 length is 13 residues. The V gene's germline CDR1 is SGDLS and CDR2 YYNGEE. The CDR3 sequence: CASSPRSNAEAFF. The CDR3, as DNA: TGTGCCAGCAGCCCCCGGTCGAACGCTGAAGCTTTCTTT.

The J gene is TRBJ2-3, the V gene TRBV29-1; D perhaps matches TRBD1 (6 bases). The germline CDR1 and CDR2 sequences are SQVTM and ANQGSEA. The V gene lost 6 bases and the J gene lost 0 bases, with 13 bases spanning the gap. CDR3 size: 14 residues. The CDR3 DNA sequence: TGCAGCGTGTGGACAGATTCTAGCACAGATACGCAGTATTTT. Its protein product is CSVWTDSSTDTQYF.